Sequencing of this T cell receptor beta chain was carried out in a study of CD8+ T cells in alopecia areata. The treatment denotes: oral pan-JAK inhibitor, 5-10 mg twice daily. Sorting of CD4+ and CD8+ T cells was performed on PBMCs. Reverse transcribed after extraction, RNA yielded cDNA as the sequencing template. Generated by immunoSEQ multiplex PCR, the TCRdb table keeps only in-frame clones and is missing some. The sample lists approximately 210,000 clones; over 55% were seen once. This clone occurred a few times. V lost 1 base to trimming and J lost 5 bases, with 6 bases between them. The CDR3 is 13 residues long. The germline gives CDR1 SGHNT, CDR2 YENEEA.

The sample here was CD4+ T cells sorted from blood, taken at week 24, from a patient treated with tofacitinib. The source is a human donor with alopecia areata. This sequence joins TRBV11-3 and TRBJ2-1; D unresolved. This CDR3 reads CASSLVDDNEQFF. The CDR3 DNA is TGTGCCAGCAGCTTAGTGGATGACAATGAGCAGTTCTTC.